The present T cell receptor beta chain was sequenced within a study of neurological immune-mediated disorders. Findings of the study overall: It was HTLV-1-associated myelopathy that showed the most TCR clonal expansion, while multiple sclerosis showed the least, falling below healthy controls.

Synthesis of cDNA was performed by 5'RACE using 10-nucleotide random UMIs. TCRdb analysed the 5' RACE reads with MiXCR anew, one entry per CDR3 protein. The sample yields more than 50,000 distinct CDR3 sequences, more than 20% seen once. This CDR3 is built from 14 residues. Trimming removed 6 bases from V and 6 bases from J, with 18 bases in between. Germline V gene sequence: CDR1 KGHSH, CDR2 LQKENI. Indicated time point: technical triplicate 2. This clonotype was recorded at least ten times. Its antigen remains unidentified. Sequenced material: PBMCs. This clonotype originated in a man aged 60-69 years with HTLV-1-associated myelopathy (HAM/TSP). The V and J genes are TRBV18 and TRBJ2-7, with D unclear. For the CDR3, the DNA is TGTGCCAGCTCCCCGGGCGGCGAGTGGACCGAGCAGTACTTC. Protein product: CASSPGGEWTEQYF.